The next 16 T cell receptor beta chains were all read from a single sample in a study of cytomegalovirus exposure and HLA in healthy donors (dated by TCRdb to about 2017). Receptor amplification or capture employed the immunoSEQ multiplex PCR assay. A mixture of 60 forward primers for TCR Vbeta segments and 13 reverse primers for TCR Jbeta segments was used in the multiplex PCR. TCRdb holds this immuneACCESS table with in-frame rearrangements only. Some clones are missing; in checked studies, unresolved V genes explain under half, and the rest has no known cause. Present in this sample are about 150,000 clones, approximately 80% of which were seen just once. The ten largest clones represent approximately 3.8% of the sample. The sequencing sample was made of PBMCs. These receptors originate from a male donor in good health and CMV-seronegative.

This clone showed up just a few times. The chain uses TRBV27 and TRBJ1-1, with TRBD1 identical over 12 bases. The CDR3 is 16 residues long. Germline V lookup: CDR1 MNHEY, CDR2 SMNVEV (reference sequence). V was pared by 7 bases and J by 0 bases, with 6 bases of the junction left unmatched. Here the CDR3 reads CASTAGTGGLNTEAFF. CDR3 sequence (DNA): TGTGCCAGCACCGCCGGGACAGGGGGCTTGAACACTGAAGCTTTCTTT.

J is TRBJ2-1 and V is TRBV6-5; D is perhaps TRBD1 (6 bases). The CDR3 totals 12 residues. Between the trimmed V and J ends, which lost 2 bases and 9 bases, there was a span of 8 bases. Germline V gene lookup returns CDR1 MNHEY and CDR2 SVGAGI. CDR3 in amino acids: CASSYGRGEQFF. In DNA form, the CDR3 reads TGTGCCAGCAGTTACGGCAGGGGTGAGCAGTTCTTC.

CDR3 loop: CASSLVRGQETQYF. The CDR3 bases are TGTGCCAGCAGCTTAGTTCGGGGGCAAGAGACCCAGTACTTC. The chain has TRBV7-8 and TRBJ2-5; D is possibly TRBD2 (6 bases). The CDR3 extends over 14 amino acids. Deletions cut 1 base from V and 2 bases from J, with 8 bases between. In germline, CDR1 is SGHVS, CDR2 FQNEAQ.

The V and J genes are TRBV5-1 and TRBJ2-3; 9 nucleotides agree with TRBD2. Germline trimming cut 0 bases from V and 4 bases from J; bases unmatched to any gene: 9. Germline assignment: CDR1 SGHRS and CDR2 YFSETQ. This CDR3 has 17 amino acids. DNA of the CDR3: TGCGCCAGCAGCTTGGCCCTGACTAGCGGAGTGTCAGATACGCAGTATTTT. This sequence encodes CASSLALTSGVSDTQYF.

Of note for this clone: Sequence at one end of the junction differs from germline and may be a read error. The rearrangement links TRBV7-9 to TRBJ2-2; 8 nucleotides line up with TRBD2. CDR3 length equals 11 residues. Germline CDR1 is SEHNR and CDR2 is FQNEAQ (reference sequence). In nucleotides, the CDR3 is TGTTCCAGCCGGGGGGGCGGGGAGCTGTTTTTT. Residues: CSSRGGGELFF.

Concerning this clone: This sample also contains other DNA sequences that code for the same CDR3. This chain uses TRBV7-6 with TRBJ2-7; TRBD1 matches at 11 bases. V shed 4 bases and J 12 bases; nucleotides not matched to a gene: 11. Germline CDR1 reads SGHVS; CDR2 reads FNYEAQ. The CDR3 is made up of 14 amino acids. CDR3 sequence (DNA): TGTGCCAGCAGCTGGACCGGGACAGGGGGTAGCTTGTACTTC. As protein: CASSWTGTGGSLYF. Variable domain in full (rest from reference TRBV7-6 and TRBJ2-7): GAGVSQSPRYKVTKRGQDVALRCDPISGHVSLYWYRQALGQGPEFLTYFNYEAQQDKSGLPNDRFSAERPEGSISTLTIQRTEQRDSAMYRCASSWTGTGGSLYFGPGTRLTVT.

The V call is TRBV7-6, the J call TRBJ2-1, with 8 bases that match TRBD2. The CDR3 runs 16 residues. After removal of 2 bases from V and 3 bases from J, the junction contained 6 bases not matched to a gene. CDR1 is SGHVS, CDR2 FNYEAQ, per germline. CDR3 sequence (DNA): TGTGCCAGCAGCTTAAATAGCGGGGTCGTCTACAATGAGCAGTTCTTC. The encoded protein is CASSLNSGVVYNEQFF.

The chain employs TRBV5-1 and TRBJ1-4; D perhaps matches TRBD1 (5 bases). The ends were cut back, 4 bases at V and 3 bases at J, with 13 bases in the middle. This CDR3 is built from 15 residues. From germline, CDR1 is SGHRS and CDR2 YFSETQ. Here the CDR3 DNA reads TGCGCCAGCAGCCCGGGACGGGGGGCTAATGAAAAACTGTTTTTT. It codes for CASSPGRGANEKLFF. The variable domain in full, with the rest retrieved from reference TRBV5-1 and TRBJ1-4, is KAGVTQTPRYLIKTRGQQVTLSCSPISGHRSVSWYQQTPGQGLQFLFEYFSETQRNKGNFPGRFSGRQFSNSRSEMNVSTLELGDSALYLCASSPGRGANEKLFFGSGTQLSVL.

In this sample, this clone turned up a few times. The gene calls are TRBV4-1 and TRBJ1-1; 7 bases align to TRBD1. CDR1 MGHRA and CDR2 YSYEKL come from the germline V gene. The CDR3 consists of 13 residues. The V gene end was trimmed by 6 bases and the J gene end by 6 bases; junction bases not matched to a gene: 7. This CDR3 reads CASRLTGRSEAFF. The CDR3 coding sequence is TGCGCCAGCAGATTGACAGGGAGATCTGAAGCTTTCTTT.

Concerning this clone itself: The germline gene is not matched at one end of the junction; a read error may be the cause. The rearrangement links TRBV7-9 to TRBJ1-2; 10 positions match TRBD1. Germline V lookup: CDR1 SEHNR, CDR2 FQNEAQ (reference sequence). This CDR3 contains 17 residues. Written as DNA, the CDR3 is TGTTCCAGCAGCCCACGGACAGGGGGTGAAACATCTAGAGGCTACACCTTC. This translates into CSSSPRTGGETSRGYTF.

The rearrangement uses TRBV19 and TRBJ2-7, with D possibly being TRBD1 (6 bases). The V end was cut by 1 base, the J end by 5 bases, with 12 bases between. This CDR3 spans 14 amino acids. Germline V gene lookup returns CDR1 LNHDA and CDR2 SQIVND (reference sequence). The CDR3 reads CASSIVQGPHEQYF. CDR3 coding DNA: TGTGCCAGTAGTATAGTTCAGGGGCCGCACGAGCAGTACTTC. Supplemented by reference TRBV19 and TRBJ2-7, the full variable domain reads DGGITQSPKYLFRKEGQNVTLSCEQNLNHDAMYWYRQDPGQGLRLIYYSQIVNDFQKGDIAEGYSVSREKKESFPLTVTSAQKNPTAFYLCASSIVQGPHEQYFGPGTRLTVT.

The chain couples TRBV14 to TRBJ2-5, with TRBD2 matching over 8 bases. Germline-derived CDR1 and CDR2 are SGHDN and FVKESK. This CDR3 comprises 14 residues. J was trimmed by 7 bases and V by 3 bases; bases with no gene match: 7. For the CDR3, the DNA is TGTGCCAGCAGCCACTTTAGCGGGGCCGGGACCCAGTACTTC. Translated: CASSHFSGAGTQYF.

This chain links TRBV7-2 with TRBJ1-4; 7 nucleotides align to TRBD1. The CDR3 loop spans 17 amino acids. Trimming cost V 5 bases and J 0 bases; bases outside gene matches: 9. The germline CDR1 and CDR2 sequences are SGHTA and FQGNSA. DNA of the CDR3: TGTGCCAGCAGCCCCGGACAGGTCTCGGCAACTAATGAAAAACTGTTTTTT. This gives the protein CASSPGQVSATNEKLFF.

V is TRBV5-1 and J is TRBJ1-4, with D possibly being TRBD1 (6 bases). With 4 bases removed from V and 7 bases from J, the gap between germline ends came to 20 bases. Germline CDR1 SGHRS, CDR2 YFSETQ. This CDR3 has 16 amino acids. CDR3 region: CASSPRGAVQTEKLFF. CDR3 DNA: TGCGCCAGCAGCCCCCGGGGGGCGGTACAAACTGAAAAACTGTTTTTT. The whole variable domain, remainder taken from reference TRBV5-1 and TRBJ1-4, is KAGVTQTPRYLIKTRGQQVTLSCSPISGHRSVSWYQQTPGQGLQFLFEYFSETQRNKGNFPGRFSGRQFSNSRSEMNVSTLELGDSALYLCASSPRGAVQTEKLFFGSGTQLSVL.

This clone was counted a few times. CDR3 nucleotides: TGTGCCAGCAGCTATCTAGCGGGAGGCTCTGAGCAGTACTTC. Translated, it gives CASSYLAGGSEQYF. J is TRBJ2-5 and V is TRBV7-9; TRBD2 aligns across 11 bases. Germline V gene data show CDR1 as SEHNR and CDR2 as FQNEAQ (reference sequence). The CDR3 loop spans 14 amino acids. J gave up 11 bases and V 4 bases, and 9 bases lay outside the gene matches.

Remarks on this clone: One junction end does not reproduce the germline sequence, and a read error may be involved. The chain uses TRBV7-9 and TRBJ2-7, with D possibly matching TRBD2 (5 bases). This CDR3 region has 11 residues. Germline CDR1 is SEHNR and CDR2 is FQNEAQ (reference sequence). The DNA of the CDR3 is TGTTCCAGCAGCCCCCCGGGAGAGCAGTACTTC. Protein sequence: CSSSPPGEQYF.